The clone carrying this TCR beta chain qualifies as medium-sized. Its antigen is not known. The data belong to a study of metastatic and nonmetastatic thyroid tumors. Study-wide context: For malignant and benign thyroid patients, tumor or nodule tissue and blood were the sources whose repertoires were compared. Study-level findings and limits: Significantly greater TCR beta diversity was reportedly found in malignant thyroid tumors than in benign nodules (in blood and tumor).

Per the authors' pipeline: Clinicopathological groups differed in CDR3, with these differences serving to build a distant-metastasis classifier for papillary thyroid cancer. TCRdb used MiXCR to call clones anew from the PCR reads. It is TCRdb's table, rather than the study itself, that gives the V and J calls and clone size. The sample holds approximately 17,000 clones, roughly a quarter seen once. Each patient came to thyroid surgery without any prior treatment (of any kind). V was cut by 3 bases and J by 7 bases, with 13 bases left in between. Germline-derived CDR1 and CDR2 are MNHNS and SASEGT. The CDR3 is 14 amino acids.

This sequence originates from a male donor with papillary thyroid cancer or a benign thyroid nodule (not recorded which). Some clones in this sample may be carry-over from other donors' samples. Source material: blood. This chain links TRBV6-1 with TRBJ1-5; the D gene is possibly TRBD1 (5 bases). This chain's CDR3 is CASSDGQGGQPQHF. In DNA, the CDR3 is TGTGCCAGCAGTGATGGGCAGGGAGGCCAGCCCCAGCATTTT.